This TCR beta chain originates from a study of T cell repertoires in cytomegalovirus infection. At the level of the study: Indications of both CMV infection and matching HLA type were provided by public TCR beta signatures.

TCRdb itself ran the reads through MiXCR, one entry per CDR3 protein. The table has 250,000 to 300,000 distinct CDR3 sequences, about 13% seen once; the top ten hold 8.8%. This CDR3 has 16 residues. Germline lookup yields CDR1 KGHDR and CDR2 SFDVKD. V lost 5 bases and J 0 bases, leaving 13 bases between the germline ends. This clonotype was recorded only once. The J gene is TRBJ2-1, the V gene TRBV24-1; weak D call: TRBD1 (5 bases). Input material: PBMCs. The receptor was derived from a human donor in good health (CMV status not recorded). Some clones in this sample may be carry-over from other donors' samples. CDR3 residues: CATSGLREGSYNEQFF. CDR3 DNA sequence: TGTGCCACCAGTGGGCTCAGGGAAGGCTCCTACAATGAGCAGTTCTTC.